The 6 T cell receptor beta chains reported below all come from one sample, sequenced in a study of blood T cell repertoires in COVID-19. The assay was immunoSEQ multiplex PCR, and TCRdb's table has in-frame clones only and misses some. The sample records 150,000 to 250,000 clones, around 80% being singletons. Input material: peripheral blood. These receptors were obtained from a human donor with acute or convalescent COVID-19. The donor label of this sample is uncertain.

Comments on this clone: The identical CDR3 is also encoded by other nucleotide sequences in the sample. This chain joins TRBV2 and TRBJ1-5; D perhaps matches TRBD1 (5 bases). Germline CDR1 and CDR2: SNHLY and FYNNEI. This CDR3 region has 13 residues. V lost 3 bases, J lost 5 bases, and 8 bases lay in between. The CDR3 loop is CASSEEGYQPQHF. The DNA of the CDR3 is TGTGCCAGCAGTGAGGAGGGGTATCAGCCCCAGCATTTT.

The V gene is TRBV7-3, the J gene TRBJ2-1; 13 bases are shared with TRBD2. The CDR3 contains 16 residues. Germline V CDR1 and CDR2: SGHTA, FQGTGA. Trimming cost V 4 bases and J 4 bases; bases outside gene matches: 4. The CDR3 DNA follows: TGTGCCAGCAGCTATACGGGACTAGCGGGGTACAATGAGCAGTTCTTC. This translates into CASSYTGLAGYNEQFF.

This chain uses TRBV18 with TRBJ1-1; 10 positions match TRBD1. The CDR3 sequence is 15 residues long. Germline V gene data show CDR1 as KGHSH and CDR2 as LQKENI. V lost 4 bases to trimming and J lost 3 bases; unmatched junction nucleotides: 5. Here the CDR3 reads CASSLRQGADTEAFF. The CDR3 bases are TGTGCCAGCTCACTACGACAGGGGGCGGACACTGAAGCTTTCTTT.

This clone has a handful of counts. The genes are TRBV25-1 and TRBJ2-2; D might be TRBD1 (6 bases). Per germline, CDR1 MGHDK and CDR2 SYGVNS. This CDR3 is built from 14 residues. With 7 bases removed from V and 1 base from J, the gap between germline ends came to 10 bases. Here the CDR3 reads CASTDRKNTGELFF. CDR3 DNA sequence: TGTGCCAGCACCGACAGGAAGAACACCGGGGAGCTGTTTTTT.

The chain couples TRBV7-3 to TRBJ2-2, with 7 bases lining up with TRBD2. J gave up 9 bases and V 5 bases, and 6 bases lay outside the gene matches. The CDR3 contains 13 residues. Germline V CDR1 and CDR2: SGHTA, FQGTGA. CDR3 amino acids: CASSIGLGRELFF. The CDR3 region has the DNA TGTGCCAGCAGCATTGGACTAGGCCGGGAGCTGTTTTTT.

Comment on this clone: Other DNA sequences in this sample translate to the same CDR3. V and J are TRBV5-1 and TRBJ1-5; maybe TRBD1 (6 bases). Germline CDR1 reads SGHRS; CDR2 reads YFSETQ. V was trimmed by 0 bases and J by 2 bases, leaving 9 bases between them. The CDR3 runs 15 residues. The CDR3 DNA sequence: TGCGCCAGCAGCTTGGAAGGGGGGGGCAATCAGCCCCAGCATTTT. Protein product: CASSLEGGGNQPQHF.